This T cell receptor beta chain was sequenced for a study of blood T cell repertoires in COVID-19. Method: immunoSEQ multiplex PCR; TCRdb's copy keeps in-frame clones and lacks some. The sample includes some 110,000 clones, 81% seen only once; the top ten take 8% to 10%. The trim removed 6 bases at V and 5 bases at J, leaving 7 bases unmatched. In germline, CDR1 is MDHEN, CDR2 SYDVKM. This CDR3 is built from 14 residues. The receptor was isolated from a woman aged 70-85 years with acute or convalescent COVID-19. The chain recombines TRBV28 with TRBJ1-5, with 7 nucleotides matching TRBD1. Sequencing was carried out using peripheral blood. The CDR3, as DNA: TGTGCCAGCAGGCCCACAGGGGAATATCAGCCCCAGCATTTT. Protein sequence: CASRPTGEYQPQHF.